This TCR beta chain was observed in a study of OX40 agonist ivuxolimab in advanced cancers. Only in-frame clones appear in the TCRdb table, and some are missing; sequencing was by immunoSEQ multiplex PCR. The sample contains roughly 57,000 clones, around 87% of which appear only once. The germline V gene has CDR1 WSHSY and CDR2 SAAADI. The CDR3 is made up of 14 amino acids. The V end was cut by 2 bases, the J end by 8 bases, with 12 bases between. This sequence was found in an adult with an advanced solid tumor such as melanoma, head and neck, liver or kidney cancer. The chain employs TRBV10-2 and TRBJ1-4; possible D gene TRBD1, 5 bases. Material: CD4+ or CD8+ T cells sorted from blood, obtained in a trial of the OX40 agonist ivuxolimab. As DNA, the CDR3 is TGCGCCAGCAGTGAGGTGTTCCAGGGAGAAAAACTGTTTTTT. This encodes CASSEVFQGEKLFF.